A selection of T cell receptor beta chains follows, all from one sample in a study of shared clonotypes between healthy human individuals. The protocol was immunoSEQ multiplex PCR, while the TCRdb copy is restricted to in-frame clones and leaves out a portion. This table has about 1,500,000 clones, about 96% appearing once. Sequenced: naive CD4+ T cells sorted from blood. These receptor sequences come from a man aged 25 to 45 in good health. Both conserved end residues are part of each CDR3. D genes are given only for firm matches. Clone sizes are given selectively: once, few, many, or a class where the clone is expanded.

j_call,v_call,d_call,clone_size,cdr3_aa,cdr3_nt
TRBJ2-7,TRBV27,.,.,CASSLLGNTPSYEQYF,TGTGCCAGCAGTTTATTGGGCAATACCCCTTCCTACGAGCAGTACTTC
TRBJ1-2,TRBV10-3,.,.,CAISAAQSDGYTF,TGTGCCATCAGTGCGGCACAGAGCGATGGCTACACCTTC
TRBJ2-7,TRBV21-1,.,.,CASSKHLDRDSPHYEQYF,TGTGCCAGCAGCAAGCACCTCGATCGGGACTCCCCGCACTACGAGCAGTACTTC
TRBJ2-6,TRBV15,.,.,CATKAYTGANVLTF,TGTGCCACGAAAGCTTACACTGGGGCCAACGTCCTGACTTTC
TRBJ2-7,TRBV5-4,.,.,CASSLVLGPSSYEQYF,TGTGCCAGCAGCTTGGTCTTGGGCCCGAGCTCCTACGAGCAGTACTTC
TRBJ2-7,TRBV10-1,TRBD1,.,CASRGTGLYEQYF,TGCGCCAGCCGGGGGACAGGTCTCTACGAGCAGTACTTC
TRBJ2-2,TRBV5-1,.,.,CASIPDPNTGELFF,TGCGCCAGCATCCCAGACCCGAACACCGGGGAGCTGTTTTTT
TRBJ2-1,TRBV7-8,TRBD2,.,CASSTSRTSGSLGFF,TGTGCCAGCAGCACCTCTCGGACTAGCGGGAGTCTTGGTTTCTTC
TRBJ2-7,TRBV27,TRBD1,.,CASSLRGQLSSYEQYF,TGTGCCAGCAGTTTAAGGGGGCAGCTGAGCTCCTACGAGCAGTACTTC
TRBJ1-5,TRBV21-1,.,.,CASSTRTGGQIQPQHF,TGTGCCAGCAGCACCAGGACAGGGGGCCAGATTCAGCCCCAGCATTTT
TRBJ2-7,TRBV5-1,.,.,CASSLGWGAVAYEQYF,TGCGCCAGCAGCTTGGGTTGGGGAGCGGTGGCCTACGAGCAGTACTTC
TRBJ2-1,TRBV10-3,TRBD1,.,CAIRGQGNEQFF,TGTGCCATCAGGGGACAGGGGAATGAGCAGTTCTTC
TRBJ1-2,TRBV27,.,.,CASSPRRRGDYGYTF,TGTGCCAGCAGTCCACGGAGAAGGGGCGACTATGGCTACACCTTC
TRBJ2-3,TRBV27,TRBD2,.,CASSTRTSGSADTQYF,TGTGCCAGCAGTACAAGGACTAGCGGGAGTGCAGATACGCAGTATTTT
TRBJ2-5,TRBV27,TRBD1,.,CATEDRGETQYF,TGTGCCACCGAGGACAGGGGTGAGACCCAGTACTTC
TRBJ2-3,TRBV7-2,.,.,CASSDGGATDTQYF,TGTGCCAGCAGCGACGGGGGAGCGACAGATACGCAGTATTTT
TRBJ2-7,TRBV10-2,.,once,CATSPTRITYEQYF,TGCGCCACCTCCCCAACACGAATCACCTACGAGCAGTACTTC
TRBJ2-1,TRBV19,TRBD2,.,CASCVVGAGGPGEQFF,TGTGCCAGCTGTGTAGTGGGAGCGGGAGGGCCGGGTGAGCAGTTCTTC
TRBJ2-5,TRBV14,TRBD1,.,CASSHRTGTGAGETQYF,TGTGCCAGCAGCCATAGAACCGGGACAGGGGCCGGGGAGACCCAGTACTTC
TRBJ2-6,TRBV5-5,.,.,CASSRSGANVLTF,TGTGCCAGCAGTAGATCTGGGGCCAACGTCCTGACTTTC
TRBJ1-4,TRBV5-1,TRBD1,.,CASSPGQLVVTNEKLFF,TGCGCCAGCAGCCCGGGACAGCTCGTTGTGACTAATGAAAAACTGTTTTTT
TRBJ2-1,TRBV25-1,TRBD1,.,CASSGGQLGQEKYNEQFF,TGTGCCAGCAGTGGGGGACAATTGGGACAGGAGAAGTACAATGAGCAGTTCTTC
TRBJ1-2,TRBV21-1,.,.,CATQKAGNLDGGYTF,TGTGCCACCCAAAAGGCGGGGAACTTGGATGGCGGCTACACCTTC
TRBJ1-5,TRBV10-3,.,.,CAISEDTNYQPQHF,TGTGCCATCAGTGAGGACACAAACTATCAGCCCCAGCATTTT
TRBJ2-1,TRBV7-2,TRBD1,once,CASSPDRGRNEQFF,TGTGCCAGCAGCCCGGACAGGGGTAGGAATGAGCAGTTCTTC